This T cell receptor beta chain was captured by sequencing in a study of T cell responses to AZD1222 COVID-19 vaccine. Overall study context: Second-dose schedules of about 4 or about 12 weeks were combined. Study findings and constraints: Repertoire samples came only from after the peak T cell response. Of the AZD1222 recipients, only 5 or 6 were seropositive at baseline. The study reported that nearly half of spike-specific TCRs target unmutated variant regions.

Clones were read by immunoSEQ multiplex PCR, and TCRdb kept only the in-frame ones, dropping some. The table records roughly 120,000 clones, about 81% of them present only once. On this clone itself: The target antigen is unknown.

There are 14 residues in the CDR3. The V end lost 1 base, the J end lost 7 bases, and 11 bases lay between the germline ends. Germline CDR1 reads LNHNV; CDR2 reads YYDKDF (reference sequence). The chain has TRBV15 and TRBJ1-5; D call uncertain. Sequencing was performed on peripheral blood, taken on day 0 of AZD1222 vaccination. The origin of this receptor is an adult in good health. The CDR3 here is CATSRVRSEQPQHF. The CDR3 DNA reads as TGTGCCACCAGCAGAGTTCGATCGGAGCAGCCCCAGCATTTT.